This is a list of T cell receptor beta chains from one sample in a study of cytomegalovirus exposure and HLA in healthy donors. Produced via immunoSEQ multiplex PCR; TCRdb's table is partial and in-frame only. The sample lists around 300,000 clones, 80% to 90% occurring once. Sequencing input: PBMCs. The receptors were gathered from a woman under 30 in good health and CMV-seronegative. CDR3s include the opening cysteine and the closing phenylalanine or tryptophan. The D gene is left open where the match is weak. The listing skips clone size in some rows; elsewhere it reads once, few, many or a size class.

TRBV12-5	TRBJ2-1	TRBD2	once	CASGLGLAAYNEQFF	TGTGCTAGTGGTTTGGGACTAGCGGCGTACAATGAGCAGTTCTTC
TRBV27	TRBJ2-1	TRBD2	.	CASSPGGGGPYNEQFF	TGTGCCAGCAGTCCGGGGGGCGGGGGGCCCTACAATGAGCAGTTCTTC
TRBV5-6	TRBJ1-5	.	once	CASSLDRVWQPQHF	TGTGCCAGCAGCTTGGACAGGGTTTGGCAGCCCCAGCATTTT
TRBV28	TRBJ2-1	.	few	CASSFRVGSYNEQFF	TGTGCCAGCAGTTTCCGCGTCGGGTCCTACAATGAGCAGTTCTTC
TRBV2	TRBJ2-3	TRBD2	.	CASSATGPAGADTQYF	TGTGCCAGCAGTGCCACCGGGCCGGCGGGGGCAGATACGCAGTATTTT
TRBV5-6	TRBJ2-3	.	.	CASSHPPNSETDYTDTQYF	TGTGCCAGCAGCCACCCCCCAAATAGCGAGACGGATTACACAGATACGCAGTATTTT
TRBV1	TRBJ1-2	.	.	CTSSHQSMEVPYGYTF	TGCACCAGCAGCCACCAATCCATGGAGGTACCCTATGGCTACACCTTC
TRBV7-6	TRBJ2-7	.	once	CASSSPLAKQYF	TGTGCCAGCAGCTCGCCTTTGGCCAAGCAGTACTTC
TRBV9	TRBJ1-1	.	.	CASSVTDRMNTEAFF	TGTGCCAGCAGCGTTACGGACAGAATGAACACTGAAGCTTTCTTT
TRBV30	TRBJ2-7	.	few	CAWSVESSYEQYF	TGTGCCTGGAGTGTGGAGTCCTCCTACGAGCAGTACTTC
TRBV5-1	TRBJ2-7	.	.	CASSLDGQREQYF	TGCGCCAGCAGCTTGGACGGACAGAGGGAGCAGTACTTC
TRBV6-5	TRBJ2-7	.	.	CASSYVADSYEQYF	TGTGCCAGCAGTTACGTTGCGGACTCCTACGAGCAGTACTTC
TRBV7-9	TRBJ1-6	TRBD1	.	CASSLGTVDYNSPLHF	TGTGCCAGCAGCCTCGGGACAGTCGACTATAATTCACCCCTCCACTTT
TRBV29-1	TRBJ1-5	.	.	CSVGGGANQPQHF	TGCAGCGTTGGGGGAGGGGCAAATCAGCCCCAGCATTTT
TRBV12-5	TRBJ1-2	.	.	CASGLVRGDRPLNSYGYTF	TGTGCTAGTGGTTTGGTACGCGGGGACCGTCCACTTAATTCGTATGGCTACACCTTC
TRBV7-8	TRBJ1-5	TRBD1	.	CASSRQGDNQPQHF	TGTGCCAGCAGCAGACAGGGGGATAATCAGCCCCAGCATTTT
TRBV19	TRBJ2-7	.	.	CASSITVEPYEQYF	TGTGCCAGTAGTATAACAGTGGAACCCTACGAGCAGTACTTC
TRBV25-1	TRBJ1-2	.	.	CASSPSPQGDYGYTF	TGTGCCAGCAGCCCAAGCCCCCAGGGTGACTATGGCTACACCTTC
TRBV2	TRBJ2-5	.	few	CASNLRETQYF	TGTGCCAGCAACCTTCGGGAGACCCAGTACTTC
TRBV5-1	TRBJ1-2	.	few	CASSLGESNYGYTF	TGCGCCAGCAGCTTGGGGGAGTCCAACTATGGCTACACCTTC
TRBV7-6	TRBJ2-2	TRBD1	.	CASSFGTVYNTGELFF	TGTGCCAGCAGCTTCGGGACAGTCTACAACACCGGGGAGCTGTTTTTT
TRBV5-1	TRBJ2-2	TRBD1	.	CASSLEQGAYTGELFF	TGCGCCAGCAGCTTGGAACAGGGGGCCTACACCGGGGAGCTGTTTTTT
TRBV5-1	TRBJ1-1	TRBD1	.	CASSPQGETEAFF	TGCGCCAGCAGCCCTCAGGGGGAGACTGAAGCTTTCTTT
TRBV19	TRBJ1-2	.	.	CASRPDTANYGYTF	TGTGCCAGTAGACCGGACACCGCTAACTATGGCTACACCTTC
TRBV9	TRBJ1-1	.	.	CASSARNTEAFF	TGTGCCAGCAGCGCCAGAAACACTGAAGCTTTCTTT
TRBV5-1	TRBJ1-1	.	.	CASSLVLLEGTEAFF	TGCGCCAGCAGCTTGGTTTTGTTGGAGGGCACTGAAGCTTTCTTT
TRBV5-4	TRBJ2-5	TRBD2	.	CASSSVSGGQETQYF	TGTGCCAGCAGCTCCGTCTCGGGGGGCCAAGAGACCCAGTACTTC
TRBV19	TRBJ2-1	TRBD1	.	CAIPGQGYNEQFF	TGTGCCATTCCGGGACAGGGCTACAATGAGCAGTTCTTC
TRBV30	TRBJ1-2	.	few	CAWKQLDGYTF	TGTGCCTGGAAACAGTTGGATGGCTACACCTTC
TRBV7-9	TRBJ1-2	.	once	CASSLVAGQHLYGYTF	TGTGCCAGCAGCTTAGTCGCGGGCCAACACCTCTATGGCTACACCTTC
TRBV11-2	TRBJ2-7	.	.	CASSLAGQGEQYF	TGTGCCAGCAGCTTAGCGGGTCAGGGCGAGCAGTACTTC
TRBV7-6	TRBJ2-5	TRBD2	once	CASSFLGLAGVARGETQYF	TGTGCCAGCAGCTTTTTGGGACTAGCGGGAGTTGCCCGCGGGGAGACCCAGTACTTC
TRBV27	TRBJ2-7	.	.	CASTPIAVLRDEQYF	TGTGCCAGCACCCCTATAGCGGTCTTAAGGGACGAGCAGTACTTC
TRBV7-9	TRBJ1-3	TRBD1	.	CASRQTGGPGNTIYF	TGTGCCAGCAGACAGACAGGGGGCCCTGGAAACACCATATATTTT
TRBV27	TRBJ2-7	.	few	CASSLSGSSYEQYF	TGTGCCAGCAGTTTGTCCGGGTCCTCCTACGAGCAGTACTTC
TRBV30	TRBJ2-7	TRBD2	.	CAYKRDRPYEQYF	TGTGCCTATAAGCGGGACCGCCCCTACGAGCAGTACTTC
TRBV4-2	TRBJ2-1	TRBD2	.	CASSQEPSGSVVEFF	TGTGCCAGCAGCCAAGAGCCTAGCGGGAGCGTAGTGGAGTTCTTC
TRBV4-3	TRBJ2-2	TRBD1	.	CASSSTRQGYTGELFF	TGCGCCAGCAGCTCCACCCGACAGGGGTACACCGGGGAGCTGTTTTTT
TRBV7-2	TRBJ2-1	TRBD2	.	CASSLAPERGYNEQFF	TGTGCCAGCAGCTTAGCGCCGGAGCGGGGATACAATGAGCAGTTCTTC
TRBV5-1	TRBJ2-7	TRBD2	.	CASSWAGGGYEQYF	TGCGCCAGCAGCTGGGCGGGAGGAGGGTACGAGCAGTACTTC
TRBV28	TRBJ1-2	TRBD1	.	CASILGQGRYGYTF	TGTGCCAGCATATTAGGACAGGGGAGGTATGGCTACACCTTC
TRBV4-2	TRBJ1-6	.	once	CASSQDFRVNYNSPLHF	TGTGCCAGCAGCCAAGATTTTCGGGTCAACTATAATTCACCCCTCCACTTT